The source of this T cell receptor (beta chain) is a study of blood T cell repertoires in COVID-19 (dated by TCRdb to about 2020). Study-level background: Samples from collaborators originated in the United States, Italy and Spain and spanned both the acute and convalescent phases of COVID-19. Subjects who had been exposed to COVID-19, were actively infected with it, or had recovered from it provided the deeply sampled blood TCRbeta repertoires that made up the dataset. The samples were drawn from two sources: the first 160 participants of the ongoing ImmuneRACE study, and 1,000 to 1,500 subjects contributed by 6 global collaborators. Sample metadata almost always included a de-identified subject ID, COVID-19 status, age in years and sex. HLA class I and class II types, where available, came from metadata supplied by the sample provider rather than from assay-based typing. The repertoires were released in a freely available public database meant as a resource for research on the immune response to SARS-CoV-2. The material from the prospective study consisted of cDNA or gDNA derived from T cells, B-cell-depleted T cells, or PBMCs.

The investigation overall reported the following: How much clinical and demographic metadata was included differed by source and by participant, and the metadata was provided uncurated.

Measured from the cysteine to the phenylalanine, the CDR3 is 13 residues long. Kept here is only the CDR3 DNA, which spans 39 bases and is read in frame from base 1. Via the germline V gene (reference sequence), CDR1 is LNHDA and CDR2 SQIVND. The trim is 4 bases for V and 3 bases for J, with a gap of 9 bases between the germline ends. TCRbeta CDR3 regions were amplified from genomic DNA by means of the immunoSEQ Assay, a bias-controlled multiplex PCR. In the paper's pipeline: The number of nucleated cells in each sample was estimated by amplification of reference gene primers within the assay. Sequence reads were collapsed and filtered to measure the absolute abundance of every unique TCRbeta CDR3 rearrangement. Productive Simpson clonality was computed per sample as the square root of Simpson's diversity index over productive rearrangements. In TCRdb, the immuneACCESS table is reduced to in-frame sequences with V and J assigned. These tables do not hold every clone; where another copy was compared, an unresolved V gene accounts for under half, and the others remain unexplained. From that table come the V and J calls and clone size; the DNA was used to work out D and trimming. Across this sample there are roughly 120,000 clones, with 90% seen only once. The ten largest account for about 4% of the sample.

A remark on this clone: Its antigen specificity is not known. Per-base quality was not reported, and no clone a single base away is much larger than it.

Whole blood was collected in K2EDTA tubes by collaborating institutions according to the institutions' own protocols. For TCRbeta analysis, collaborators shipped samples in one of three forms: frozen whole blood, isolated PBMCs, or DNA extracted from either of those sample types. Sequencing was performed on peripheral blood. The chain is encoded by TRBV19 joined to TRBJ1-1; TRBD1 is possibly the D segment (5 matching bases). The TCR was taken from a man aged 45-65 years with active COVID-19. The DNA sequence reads TGTGCCAGTAGTACTGGACATTACACTGAAGCTTTCTTT. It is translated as CASSTGHYTEAFF.